The TCR beta chain described here comes from a study of a mutant IDH1 vaccine in newly diagnosed glioma. Study details: Treated patients had a mean age of 40.4 years and a 62.5% male, approximately 38% female split. Earlier treatment was radiotherapy, temozolomide, or both, with most getting both.

This CDR3 has 15 amino acids. V lost 1 base and J 1 base, leaving 11 bases between the germline ends. The V gene's germline CDR1 is SGHRS and CDR2 YFSETQ. This table comes from immunoSEQ multiplex PCR, and its TCRdb copy is limited to in-frame clones, with some not included. The sample yields tens of thousands of clones, about 61% seen once. Time point noted: week 47, end of study. Topical imiquimod was applied with each vaccine dose, which held 300 ug of mutant IDH1 20-mer peptide. The study gave patients eight vaccinations in weeks 1, 3, 5, 7, 11, 15, 19, 23. Donors harbored newly found WHO grade 3 or 4 IDH1-mutant, ATRX-lost astrocytomas. A remark on this clone: What it recognizes is unknown.

The chain uses TRBV5-1 and TRBJ1-1; TRBD1 might be the D (5 bases). This TCR was sampled from a man aged 35 to 55 with glioma. Some clones in this sample may be carry-over from other donors' samples. This sample comprised peripheral blood mononuclear cells (PBMCs), obtained from a glioma patient whose treatment included an IDH1 peptide vaccine. The CDR3 reads CASSLLGGGNTEAFF. The CDR3 coding sequence is TGCGCCAGCAGCTTGTTAGGCGGGGGGAACACTGAAGCTTTCTTT.